These T cell receptor beta chains were read from a single sample in a study of blood T cell repertoires in COVID-19. The method was immunoSEQ multiplex PCR; TCRdb's version includes in-frame clones alone and lacks a portion of them. The sample records more than 300,000 clones, more than 90% being singletons. Material for sequencing was PBMCs or T cells enriched from blood (not recorded which). The receptors shown here come from a woman in her 30s who had recovered from COVID-19. The CDR3 runs from the conserved cysteine through the conserved F or W. The order of the fields is clone size, V gene, J gene, D gene, CDR3 protein, CDR3 DNA. D genes are given only for firm matches. Not every row has a clone size; where given, it reads once, few, many or a size class.

>.|TRBV7-9|TRBJ1-4|.
CASSSERPNTREKLFF
TGTGCCAGCAGCTCGGAACGACCTAATACGCGGGAAAAACTGTTTTTT
>.|TRBV5-1|TRBJ2-1|.
CASSLSGWYEQFF
TGCGCCAGCAGCTTGTCGGGTTGGTATGAGCAGTTCTTC
>.|TRBV27|TRBJ1-2|.
CASSRQVYGYTF
TGTGCCAGCAGTAGACAGGTCTATGGCTACACCTTC
>.|TRBV13|TRBJ2-1|TRBD2
CASSGGLANEQFF
TGTGCCAGCAGCGGGGGACTAGCGAATGAGCAGTTCTTC
>.|TRBV5-1|TRBJ1-1|TRBD1
CASSLEPTGAPEAFF
TGCGCCAGCAGCTTGGAACCGACAGGGGCGCCTGAAGCTTTCTTT
>.|TRBV28|TRBJ1-1|.
CASSFLQGMNTEAFF
TGTGCCAGCAGTTTCCTTCAGGGCATGAACACTGAAGCTTTCTTT
>.|TRBV7-3|TRBJ2-7|TRBD2
CASIPPQGGVAGNPYEQYF
TGTGCCAGCATCCCACCCCAGGGAGGGGTAGCGGGGAATCCGTACGAGCAGTACTTC
>.|TRBV28|TRBJ1-2|TRBD1
CASSSGQGARADGYTF
TGTGCCAGCAGTTCAGGACAGGGGGCACGGGCAGATGGCTACACCTTC
>.|TRBV6-5|TRBJ2-1|.
CASKPTDRSYNEQFF
TGTGCCAGCAAACCGACAGACCGCTCCTACAATGAGCAGTTCTTC
>once|TRBV7-2|TRBJ2-2|TRBD2
CASSSTSGGWSGELFF
TGTGCCAGCAGCTCGACTAGCGGGGGGTGGAGCGGGGAGCTGTTTTTT
>once|TRBV4-1|TRBJ2-5|TRBD2
CASSQVHSLAGGQETQYF
TGCGCCAGCAGCCAAGTTCACTCACTAGCGGGAGGCCAAGAGACCCAGTACTTC
>.|TRBV30|TRBJ1-3|.
CAWSRSSGNTIYF
TGTGCCTGGAGTAGGAGCTCTGGAAACACCATATATTTT
>.|TRBV5-6|TRBJ2-1|.
CASSLGLMGQNNEQFF
TGTGCCAGCAGCTTGGGCCTCATGGGCCAGAACAATGAGCAGTTCTTC
>few|TRBV27|TRBJ2-3|.
CASSLLYPLKGPDTQYF
TGTGCCAGCAGTCTATTGTACCCCCTAAAGGGGCCGGATACGCAGTATTTT
>once|TRBV28|TRBJ1-5|TRBD1
CASSLGQGVGHF
TGTGCCAGCAGTTTAGGACAGGGTGTAGGTCATTTT
>.|TRBV30|TRBJ1-2|.
CAWRNTGPGGYTF
TGTGCCTGGAGGAATACAGGCCCTGGTGGCTACACCTTC
>.|TRBV5-1|TRBJ1-4|.
CASSPGQQTNEKLFF
TGCGCCAGCAGCCCCGGACAGCAGACTAATGAAAAACTGTTTTTT
>.|TRBV2|TRBJ2-3|TRBD2
CASRASGGADTQYF
TGTGCCAGCAGAGCTAGCGGGGGGGCTGATACGCAGTATTTT
>.|TRBV27|TRBJ2-3|.
CASSFIPSTTDTQYF
TGTGCCAGCAGTTTTATCCCCTCTACGACAGATACGCAGTATTTT
>.|TRBV7-2|TRBJ2-5|TRBD1
CASSQGPGETQYF
TGTGCCAGCTCACAGGGGCCAGGGGAGACCCAGTACTTC
>.|TRBV15|TRBJ2-1|.
CATSRLPSEQFF
TGTGCCACCAGCAGACTACCTAGTGAGCAGTTCTTC
>.|TRBV28|TRBJ2-1|TRBD2
CASSLASGAYNEQFF
TGTGCCAGCAGCCTTGCTAGCGGGGCGTACAATGAGCAGTTCTTC
>.|TRBV18|TRBJ1-2|.
CASSPGLDGYTF
TGTGCCAGCTCACCCGGACTAGATGGCTACACCTTC
>.|TRBV18|TRBJ1-4|.
CASSLRGSREKLFF
TGTGCCAGCTCACTCAGAGGCTCCCGTGAAAAACTGTTTTTT
>once|TRBV10-3|TRBJ1-1|TRBD1
CAIRLSRGIEAFF
TGTGCCATCAGATTATCCAGGGGGATTGAAGCTTTCTTT
>.|TRBV5-8|TRBJ2-1|TRBD2
CASSAGLAVNEQFF
TGTGCCAGCAGCGCCGGACTAGCGGTGAATGAGCAGTTCTTC
>.|TRBV4-1|TRBJ2-3|.
CASSQDPEGITDTQYF
TGCGCCAGCAGCCAAGATCCGGAGGGGATCACAGATACGCAGTATTTT
>.|TRBV20-1|TRBJ1-1|TRBD1
CSASRGGMNTEAFF
TGCAGTGCTAGTCGAGGGGGCATGAACACTGAAGCTTTCTTT
>.|TRBV7-9|TRBJ2-3|TRBD1
CASSRTGITDTQYF
TGTGCCAGCAGCCGGACAGGGATCACAGATACGCAGTATTTT
>.|TRBV28|TRBJ1-3|.
CASSLGGSGNTIYF
TGTGCCAGCAGTTTAGGAGGGTCCGGAAACACCATATATTTT
>few|TRBV11-2|TRBJ1-2|TRBD1
CASSFQGAYGYTF
TGTGCCAGCAGCTTCCAGGGGGCCTATGGCTACACCTTC
>.|TRBV7-9|TRBJ1-2|.
CASSLDRDGYTF
TGTGCCAGCAGCTTAGACAGGGATGGCTACACCTTC
>.|TRBV7-9|TRBJ2-1|TRBD2
CASSSQLAGNEQFF
TGTGCCAGCAGCAGTCAACTAGCGGGCAATGAGCAGTTCTTC
>.|TRBV6-4|TRBJ2-1|TRBD2
CASSVLAGGPVNEQFF
TGTGCCAGCAGTGTTTTAGCGGGAGGGCCGGTGAATGAGCAGTTCTTC
>.|TRBV4-3|TRBJ1-4|TRBD1
CASSQMDRVDEKLFF
TGCGCCAGCAGCCAAATGGACAGGGTAGACGAAAAACTGTTTTTT
>once|TRBV18|TRBJ2-1|.
CASSLGGKGSNEQFF
TGTGCCAGCTCACTTGGGGGGAAAGGGAGCAATGAGCAGTTCTTC
>.|TRBV6-6|TRBJ1-3|TRBD1
CASSTGGGNTIYF
TGTGCCAGCAGTACAGGGGGCGGAAACACCATATATTTT
>.|TRBV27|TRBJ2-7|.
CASSLGPYSYEQYF
TGTGCCAGCAGTTTGGGGCCTTACTCCTACGAGCAGTACTTC
>.|TRBV11-2|TRBJ2-7|TRBD1
CASSARTGIVEQYF
TGTGCCAGCAGCGCCCGGACAGGGATCGTAGAGCAGTACTTC
>.|TRBV4-3|TRBJ1-1|.
CASSLTKNIEAFF
TGCGCCAGCAGCCTTACAAAGAACATTGAAGCTTTCTTT
>.|TRBV29-1|TRBJ2-2|TRBD2
CSVNGLAGLNTGELFF
TGCAGCGTCAACGGACTAGCGGGTTTAAACACCGGGGAGCTGTTTTTT
>.|TRBV9|TRBJ1-1|.
CASSTSGAGTEAFF
TGTGCCAGCAGCACCAGTGGGGCTGGCACTGAAGCTTTCTTT
>.|TRBV4-1|TRBJ2-5|TRBD2
CASSQGEGQETQYF
TGCGCCAGCAGCCAAGGGGAGGGGCAAGAGACCCAGTACTTC
>.|TRBV5-4|TRBJ2-2|TRBD2
CASSLDAGVRTGELFF
TGTGCCAGCAGCTTGGATGCGGGGGTCCGCACCGGGGAGCTGTTTTTT
>.|TRBV24-1|TRBJ2-3|TRBD2
CATSDFSLAGGTDTQYF
TGTGCCACCAGTGACTTCTCCCTAGCGGGAGGAACAGATACGCAGTATTTT
>.|TRBV30|TRBJ1-2|.
CAWSQLYGYTF
TGTGCCTGGAGTCAGTTATATGGCTACACCTTC
>.|TRBV19|TRBJ1-1|.
CASSIPGYTEAFF
TGTGCCAGTAGTATTCCAGGGTATACTGAAGCTTTCTTT
>.|TRBV7-9|TRBJ1-6|TRBD1
CASGRGLTSGNSPLHF
TGTGCCAGCGGCAGGGGGCTCACGAGCGGCAATTCACCCCTCCACTTT
>.|TRBV3-1/TRBV3-2|TRBJ2-7|.
CASSQEPSLTRSQYF
TGTGCCAGCAGCCAAGAACCCTCTTTGACTCGAAGCCAGTACTTC
>.|TRBV7-9|TRBJ1-2|.
CASSLIGQGYGYTF
TGTGCCAGCAGCTTAATAGGCCAGGGGTATGGCTACACCTTC
>.|TRBV4-2|TRBJ2-1|TRBD1
CASSQGDRFYNEQFF
TGTGCCAGCAGCCAAGGGGACAGATTCTACAATGAGCAGTTCTTC
>.|TRBV18|TRBJ1-1|.
CASSLPGQRTEAFF
TGTGCCAGCTCACTACCGGGACAAAGGACTGAAGCTTTCTTT
>.|TRBV3-1/TRBV3-2|TRBJ1-3|.
CASSSQGARGGNTIYF
TGTGCCAGCAGCTCGCAGGGTGCGCGGGGAGGAAACACCATATATTTT
>.|TRBV27|TRBJ1-2|.
CASRAPEGYGYTF
TGTGCCAGTCGGGCCCCAGAGGGCTATGGCTACACCTTC